What follows are 9 T cell receptor beta chains derived from one specimen sequenced in a study of T cell therapy after organ transplantation. Time point meaning: 20-29 weeks after completion of therapy. Their cognate antigens are unknown. Assay used: immunoSEQ multiplex PCR; TCRdb lists only in-frame clones, some missing. The sample shows 20,000 to 25,000 clones, less than 90% of them seen only once. This specimen was CD8+ T cells from blood, taken after autologous CMV-specific T cell therapy. The receptors were gathered from a human patient who had received a solid organ transplant and had CMV disease. Some T cells may be provided by the graft donor.

The rearrangement joins TRBV20-1 to TRBJ2-3; D gene ambiguous. CDR1 is DFQATT and CDR2 is SNEGSKA in the germline V gene (reference sequence). This CDR3 region has 11 residues. Trimming stripped 1 base from V and 5 bases from J, with 4 bases between. Here the CDR3 DNA reads TGCAGTGCTAGAGGGATAGATACGCAGTATTTT. Translated: CSARGIDTQYF.

CDR3 residues: CASSPTGSTGELFF. The CDR3 DNA is TGTGCCAGTAGCCCAACAGGTAGCACCGGGGAGCTGTTTTTT. This sequence joins TRBV19 and TRBJ2-2, with a possible D match to TRBD1 (5 bases). CDR1 LNHDA and CDR2 SQIVND come from the germline V gene (reference sequence). Trimming removed 6 bases at V and 4 bases at J, with 12 bases between. This CDR3 has 14 amino acids.

This chain connects TRBV11-2 to TRBJ2-7, with unresolved D. The CDR3 is 13 residues long. Trimming removed 5 bases from V and 4 bases from J, with 12 bases in between. From germline, CDR1 is SGHAT and CDR2 FQNNGV. Here the CDR3 reads CASSVRLNYEQYF. Here the CDR3 DNA reads TGTGCCAGCAGCGTTAGGTTAAATTACGAGCAGTACTTC. Drawing the rest from reference TRBV11-2 and TRBJ2-7, the complete variable domain is EAGVAQSPRYKIIEKRQSVAFWCNPISGHATLYWYQQILGQGPKLLIQFQNNGVVDDSQLPKDRFSAERLKGVDSTLKIQPAKLEDSAVYLCASSVRLNYEQYFGPGTRLTVT.

V usage is TRBV6-5 and J usage is TRBJ2-1, with D possibly being TRBD2 (6 bases). Per germline, CDR1 MNHEY and CDR2 SVGAGI. The CDR3 is made up of 14 amino acids. V shed 2 bases and J shed 8 bases, with 13 bases lying between them. The CDR3 region is CASSYQRGGDEQFF. CDR3 sequence (DNA): TGTGCCAGCAGTTACCAACGGGGCGGGGATGAGCAGTTCTTC.

V usage is TRBV6-5 and J usage is TRBJ2-5, with a weak D call TRBD2 (5 bases). The CDR3 sequence is 13 residues long. The V end lost 4 bases, the J end lost 0 bases, and 6 bases lay between the germline ends. The germline gives CDR1 MNHEY, CDR2 SVGAGI. The CDR3 DNA follows: TGTGCCAGCAGTTCGGACTACCAAGAGACCCAGTACTTC. Translation: CASSSDYQETQYF.

The chain couples TRBV6-1 to TRBJ1-5; no reliable D call. V lost 9 bases and J 2 bases, leaving 8 bases between the germline ends. Germline V gene lookup returns CDR1 MNHNS and CDR2 SASEGT. The CDR3 is 12 residues long. Written as DNA, the CDR3 is TGTGCCAGTGAAATTGGCAATCAGCCCCAGCATTTT. It codes for CASEIGNQPQHF.

The chain is built from TRBV6-5 and TRBJ1-1; D is undetermined. Between the trimmed V and J ends, which lost 2 bases and 0 bases, there was a span of 10 bases. CDR3 length: 15 residues. Germline V lookup: CDR1 MNHEY, CDR2 SVGAGI. The CDR3 sequence is CASSYPGLMNTEAFF. The CDR3 DNA reads TGTGCCAGCAGTTACCCTGGACTAATGAACACTGAAGCTTTCTTT.

This clone was picked up a small number of times. The rearrangement links TRBV13 to TRBJ2-1; either TRBD1 or TRBD2 may fit D (7 bases each). The CDR3 has 11 amino acids. Germline CDR1 is PRHDT and CDR2 is FYEKMQ (reference sequence). The V end was cut by 7 bases, the J end by 14 bases, with 15 bases between. This CDR3 is CASTNQGGKFF. CDR3 in DNA: TGTGCCAGCACCAACCAGGGGGGGAAGTTCTTC.

This clone was recorded only once. The rearrangement joins TRBV28 to TRBJ1-6; tentative D call: TRBD1 (5 bases). There are 13 residues in the CDR3. Per the germline V gene, CDR1 is MDHEN and CDR2 is SYDVKM. Trimming cost V 9 bases and J 9 bases, with 15 bases left between them. The CDR3 bases are TGTGCCAGTACGGGGAGGGGATCTTCACCCCTCCACTTT. It codes for CASTGRGSSPLHF. The full variable domain, with the rest looked up from reference TRBV28 and TRBJ1-6, is DVKVTQSSRYLVKRTGEKVFLECVQDMDHENMFWYRQDPGLGLRLIYFSYDVKMKEKGDIPEGYSVSREKKERFSLILESASTNQTSMYLCASTGRGSSPLHFGNGTRLTVT.